This record covers a single T cell receptor beta chain. Its antigen is unidentified. Germline V gene lookup returns CDR1 PRHDT and CDR2 FYEKMQ (reference sequence). This CDR3 region has 16 residues. Unmatched junction bases numbered 13, after V lost 5 bases and J lost 5 bases. Through a sample-barcoded 5' primer and a J-beta primer mix, a second PCR was run for roughly 7 to 12 cycles. Tagging of each cDNA molecule was performed by a template-switch adaptor with 12 random nucleotides. TCRdb itself ran the 5' RACE reads through MiXCR, one entry per CDR3 protein. The sample contains fewer than 900,000 distinct CDR3 sequences, 49% of which appear only once. The sample originates from a study of blood T cells in healthy people across ages. Notes on the study in general: Strong correlation linked observed beta diversity and percent naive T cells. While age rose, TCR beta diversity per million T cells dropped in a roughly linear way. It was the long-lived donors that had more naive CD4+ cells and higher diversity than aged donors.

The chain uses TRBV13 and TRBJ2-7; 9 bases are a match to TRBD2. The TCR sequence derives from a woman aged 60-70 years in good health. Sequenced sample: blood. The CDR3 protein is CASSNPRGSGSDEQYF. DNA for the CDR3: TGTGCCAGCAGCAACCCGCGTGGTAGCGGGAGCGACGAGCAGTACTTC.